Below, one T cell receptor (beta chain) is given with its context. V lost 7 bases and J 0 bases, leaving 15 bases between the germline ends. Germline loops: CDR1 SQVTM, CDR2 ANQGSEA. The length of the CDR3 is 14 residues. The data originate from a study of T cells in Graves' hyperthyroidism and ophthalmopathy. Researchers took RNA transcripts and amplified the TCR beta CDR3 regions from them. First-round RT-PCR of the TCR CDR3 relied on the HTBI primer set. Via MiXCR, TCRdb re-called the multiplex PCR reads, giving one row per CDR3 protein. In the table there are roughly 500,000 distinct CDR3 sequences, roughly 50% of which are singletons.

What was sequenced was peripheral blood or thyroid tissue (not recorded which). The chain employs TRBV29-1 and TRBJ1-1; maybe TRBD1 (5 bases). The clonotype was recovered from an adult woman with Graves' disease, either hyperthyroidism or ophthalmopathy (not recorded which). The CDR3 protein is CSGSGELMNTEAFF. CDR3 sequence (DNA): TGCAGCGGGTCGGGGGAGTTGATGAACACTGAAGCTTTCTTT. The full variable domain, completed using reference TRBV29-1 and TRBJ1-1, is SAVISQKPSRDICQRGTSLTIQCQVDSQVTMMFWYRQQPGQSLTLIATANQGSEATYESGFVIDKFPISRPNLTFSTLTVSNMSPEDSSIYLCSGSGELMNTEAFFGQGTRLTVV.